The text below deals with one T cell receptor (beta chain). V lost 5 bases and J 2 bases, leaving 11 bases between the germline ends. Germline CDR1 reads SGHAT; CDR2 reads FQNNGV. The CDR3 sequence is 14 residues long. Profiling relied on immunoSEQ multiplex PCR, and the TCRdb table lists in-frame clones only, not all of them. Of over 55,000 clones in the sample, 85% to 90% were seen once. This sample was taken from a study of OX40 agonist ivuxolimab in advanced cancers. This chain joins TRBV11-2 and TRBJ2-3, with D perhaps TRBD2 (6 bases). The specimen was CD4+ or CD8+ T cells sorted from blood, collected in a trial of the OX40 agonist ivuxolimab. This clonotype originated in an adult with an advanced solid tumor such as melanoma, head and neck, liver or kidney cancer. CDR3 sequence (DNA): TGTGCCAGCAGCCTCCTAGCGTTCACAGATACGCAGTATTTT. Residues: CASSLLAFTDTQYF.